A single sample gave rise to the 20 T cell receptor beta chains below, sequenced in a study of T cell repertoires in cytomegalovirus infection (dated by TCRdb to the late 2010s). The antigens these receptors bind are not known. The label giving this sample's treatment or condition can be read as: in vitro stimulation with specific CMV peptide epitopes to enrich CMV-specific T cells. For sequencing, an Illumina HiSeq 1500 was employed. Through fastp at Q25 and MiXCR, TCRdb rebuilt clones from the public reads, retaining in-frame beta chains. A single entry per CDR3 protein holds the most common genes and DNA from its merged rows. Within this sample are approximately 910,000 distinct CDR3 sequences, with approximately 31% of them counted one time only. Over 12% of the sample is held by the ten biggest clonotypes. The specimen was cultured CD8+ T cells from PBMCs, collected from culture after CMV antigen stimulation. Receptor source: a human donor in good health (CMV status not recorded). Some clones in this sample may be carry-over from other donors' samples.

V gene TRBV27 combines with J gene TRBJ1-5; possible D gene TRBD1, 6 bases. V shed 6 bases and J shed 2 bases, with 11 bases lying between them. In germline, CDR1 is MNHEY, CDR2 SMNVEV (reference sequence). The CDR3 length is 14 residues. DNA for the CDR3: TGTGCCAGCAGACAGGGCGTCGGCAATCAGCCCCAGCATTTT. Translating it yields CASRQGVGNQPQHF.

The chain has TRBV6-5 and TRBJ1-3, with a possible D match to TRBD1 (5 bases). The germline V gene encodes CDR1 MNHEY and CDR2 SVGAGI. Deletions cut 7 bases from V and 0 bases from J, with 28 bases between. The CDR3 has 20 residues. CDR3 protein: CASTTTESNLWANSGNTIYF. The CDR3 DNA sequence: TGTGCCAGCACTACGACAGAATCTAATCTCTGGGCCAACTCTGGAAACACCATATATTTT.

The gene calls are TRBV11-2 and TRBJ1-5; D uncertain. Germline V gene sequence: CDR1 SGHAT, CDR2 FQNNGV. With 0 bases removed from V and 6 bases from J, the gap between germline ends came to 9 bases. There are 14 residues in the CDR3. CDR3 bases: TGTGCCAGCAGCTTAGAACCGGGATCTCAGCCCCAGCATTTT. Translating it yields CASSLEPGSQPQHF.

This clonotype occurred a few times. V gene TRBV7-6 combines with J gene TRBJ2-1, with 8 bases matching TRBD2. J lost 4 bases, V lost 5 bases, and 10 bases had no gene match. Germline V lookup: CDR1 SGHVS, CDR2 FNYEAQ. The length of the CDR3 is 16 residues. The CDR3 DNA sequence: TGTGCCAGCAGCCCTGGAGCACCGGGAGGGTACAATGAGCAGTTCTTC. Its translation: CASSPGAPGGYNEQFF.

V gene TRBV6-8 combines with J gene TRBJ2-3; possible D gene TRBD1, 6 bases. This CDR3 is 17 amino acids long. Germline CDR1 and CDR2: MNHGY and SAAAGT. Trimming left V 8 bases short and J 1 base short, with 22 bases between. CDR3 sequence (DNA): TGTGCCAGCCGCCTCAACAGGGTTTCGATTGGCACAGATACGCAGTATTTT. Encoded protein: CASRLNRVSIGTDTQYF.

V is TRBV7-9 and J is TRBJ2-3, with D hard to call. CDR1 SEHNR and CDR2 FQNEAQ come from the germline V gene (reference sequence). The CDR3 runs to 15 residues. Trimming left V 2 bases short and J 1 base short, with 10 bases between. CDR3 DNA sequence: TGTGCCAGCAGCTTACGGGTTTTTGGCACAGATACGCAGTATTTT. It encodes CASSLRVFGTDTQYF. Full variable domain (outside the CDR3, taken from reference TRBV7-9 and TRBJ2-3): DTGVSQNPRHKITKRGQNVTFRCDPISEHNRLYWYRQTLGQGPEFLTYFQNEAQLEKSRLLSDRFSAERPKGSFSTLEIQRTEQGDSAMYLCASSLRVFGTDTQYFGPGTRLTVL.

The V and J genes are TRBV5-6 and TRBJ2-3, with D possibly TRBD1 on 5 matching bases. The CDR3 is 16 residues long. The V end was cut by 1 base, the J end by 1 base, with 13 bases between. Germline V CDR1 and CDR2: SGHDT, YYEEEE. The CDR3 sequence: CASSLQGPTGTDTQYF. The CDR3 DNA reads TGTGCCAGCAGCTTGCAGGGTCCGACTGGCACAGATACGCAGTATTTT.

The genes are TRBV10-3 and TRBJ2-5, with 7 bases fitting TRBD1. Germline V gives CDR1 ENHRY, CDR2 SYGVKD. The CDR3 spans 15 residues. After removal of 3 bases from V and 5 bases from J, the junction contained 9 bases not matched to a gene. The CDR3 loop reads CAISERQGPFETQYF. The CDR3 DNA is TGTGCCATCAGTGAACGACAGGGTCCTTTCGAGACCCAGTACTTC.

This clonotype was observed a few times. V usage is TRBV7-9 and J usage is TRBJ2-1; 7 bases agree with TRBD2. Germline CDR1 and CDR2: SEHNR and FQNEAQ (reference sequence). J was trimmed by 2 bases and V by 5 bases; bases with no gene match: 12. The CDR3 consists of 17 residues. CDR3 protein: CASSPVSSGPPYNEQFF. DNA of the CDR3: TGTGCCAGCAGCCCCGTCTCTAGCGGACCCCCCTACAATGAGCAGTTCTTC.

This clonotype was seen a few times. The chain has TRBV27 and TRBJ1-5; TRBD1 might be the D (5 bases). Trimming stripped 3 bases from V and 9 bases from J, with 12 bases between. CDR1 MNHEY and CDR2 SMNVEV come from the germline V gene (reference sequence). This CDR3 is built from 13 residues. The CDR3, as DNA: TGTGCCAGCAGTTTGGGAGCTGGGGGGCCCCAGCATTTT. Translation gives CASSLGAGGPQHF.

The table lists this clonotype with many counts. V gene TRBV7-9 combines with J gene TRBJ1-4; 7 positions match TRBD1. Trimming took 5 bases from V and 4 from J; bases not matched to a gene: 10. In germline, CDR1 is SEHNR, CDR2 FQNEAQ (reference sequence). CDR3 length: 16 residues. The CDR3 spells CASSRRRDSHNEKLFF. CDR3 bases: TGTGCCAGCAGCCGTCGCCGGGACAGTCATAATGAAAAACTGTTTTTT.

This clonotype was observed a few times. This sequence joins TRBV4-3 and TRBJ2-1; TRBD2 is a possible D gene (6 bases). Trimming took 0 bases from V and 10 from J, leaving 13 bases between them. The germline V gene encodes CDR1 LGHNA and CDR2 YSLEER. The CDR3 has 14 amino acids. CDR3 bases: TGCGCCAGCAGCCAAGAACGCGGGGTTGACGAGCAGTTCTTC. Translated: CASSQERGVDEQFF.

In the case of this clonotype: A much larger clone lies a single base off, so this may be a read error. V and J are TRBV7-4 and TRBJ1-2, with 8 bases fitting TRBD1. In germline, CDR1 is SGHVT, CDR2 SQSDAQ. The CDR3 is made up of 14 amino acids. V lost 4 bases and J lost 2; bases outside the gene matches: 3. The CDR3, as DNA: TGTGCCAGCAGCTCCCACAGGGGGAACTATGGCTACACCTTC. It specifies CASSSHRGNYGYTF. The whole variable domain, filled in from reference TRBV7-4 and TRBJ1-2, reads GAGVSQSPRYKVAKRGRDVALRCDSISGHVTLYWYRQTLGQGSEVLTYSQSDAQRDKSGRPSGRFSAERPERSVSTLKIQRTEQGDSAVYLCASSSHRGNYGYTFGSGTRLTVV.

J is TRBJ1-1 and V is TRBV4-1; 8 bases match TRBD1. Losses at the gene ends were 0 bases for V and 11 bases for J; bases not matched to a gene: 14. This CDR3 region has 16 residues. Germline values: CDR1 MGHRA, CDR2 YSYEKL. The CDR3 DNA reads TGCGCCAGCAGCCAAGAAGCCCTGACAGGGGCAGGGGACGCTTTCTTT. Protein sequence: CASSQEALTGAGDAFF.

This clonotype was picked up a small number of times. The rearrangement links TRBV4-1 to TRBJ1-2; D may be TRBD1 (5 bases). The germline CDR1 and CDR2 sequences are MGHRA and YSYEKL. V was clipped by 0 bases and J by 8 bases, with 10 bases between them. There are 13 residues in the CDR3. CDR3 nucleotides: TGCGCCAGCAGCCAAGAAACCAGGGAGGGCTACACCTTC. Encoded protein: CASSQETREGYTF.

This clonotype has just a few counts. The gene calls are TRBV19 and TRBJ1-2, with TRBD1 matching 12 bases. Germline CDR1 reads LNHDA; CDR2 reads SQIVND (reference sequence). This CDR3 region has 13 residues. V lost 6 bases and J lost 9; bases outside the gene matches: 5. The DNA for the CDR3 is TGTGCCAGTAGCCCAGGGACAGGGGGCAGCTACACCTTC. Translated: CASSPGTGGSYTF.

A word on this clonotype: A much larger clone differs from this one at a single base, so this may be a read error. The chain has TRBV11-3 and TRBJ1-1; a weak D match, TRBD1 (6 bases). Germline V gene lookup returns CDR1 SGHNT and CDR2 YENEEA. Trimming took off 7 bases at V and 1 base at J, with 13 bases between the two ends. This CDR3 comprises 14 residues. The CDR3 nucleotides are TGTGCCAGCAACAATCGGGGACAGAACACTGAAGCTTTCTTT. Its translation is CASNNRGQNTEAFF.

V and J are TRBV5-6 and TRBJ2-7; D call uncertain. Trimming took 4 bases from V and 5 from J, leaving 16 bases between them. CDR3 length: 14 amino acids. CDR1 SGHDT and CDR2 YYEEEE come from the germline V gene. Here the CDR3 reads CASSPLLGPHEQYV. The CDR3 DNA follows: TGTGCCAGCAGCCCCTTACTGGGCCCCCACGAGCAGTACGTC.

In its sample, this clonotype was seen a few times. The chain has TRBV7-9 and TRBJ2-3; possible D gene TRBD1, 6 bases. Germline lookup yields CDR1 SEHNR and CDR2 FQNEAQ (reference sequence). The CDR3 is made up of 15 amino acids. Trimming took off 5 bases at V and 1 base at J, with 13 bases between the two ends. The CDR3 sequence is CASSPRGFGTDTQYF. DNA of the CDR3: TGTGCCAGCAGCCCCAGGGGTTTTGGCACAGATACGCAGTATTTT. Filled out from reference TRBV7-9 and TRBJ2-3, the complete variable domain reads DTGVSQNPRHKITKRGQNVTFRCDPISEHNRLYWYRQTLGQGPEFLTYFQNEAQLEKSRLLSDRFSAERPKGSFSTLEIQRTEQGDSAMYLCASSPRGFGTDTQYFGPGTRLTVL.

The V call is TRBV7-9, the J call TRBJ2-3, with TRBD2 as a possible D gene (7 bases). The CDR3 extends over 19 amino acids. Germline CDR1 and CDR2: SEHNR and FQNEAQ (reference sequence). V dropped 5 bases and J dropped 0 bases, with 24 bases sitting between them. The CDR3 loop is CASSNKRGGPRGSTDTQYF. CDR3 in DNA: TGTGCCAGCAGCAACAAGAGGGGGGGCCCCCGGGGGAGCACAGATACGCAGTATTTT. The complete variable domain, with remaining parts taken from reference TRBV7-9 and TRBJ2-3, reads DTGVSQNPRHKITKRGQNVTFRCDPISEHNRLYWYRQTLGQGPEFLTYFQNEAQLEKSRLLSDRFSAERPKGSFSTLEIQRTEQGDSAMYLCASSNKRGGPRGSTDTQYFGPGTRLTVL.